Given below is one T cell receptor beta chain in context. The CDR3 totals 17 residues. The V gene end was trimmed by 0 bases and the J gene end by 7 bases; junction bases not matched to a gene: 10. Germline V gene data show CDR1 as LGHDT and CDR2 as YNNKEL (reference sequence). This table comes from immunoSEQ multiplex PCR, and its TCRdb copy is limited to in-frame clones, with some not included. The repertoire consists of approximately 220,000 clones, with roughly 85% occurring once and the leading ten covering over 3%. Clinical history reported by participants formed the basis on which cohorts were assigned. The data are from a study of blood T cell repertoires in COVID-19. On the study more broadly: The United States, Italy and Spain were the sources of the acute and convalescent COVID-19 samples. T cells, B-cell-depleted T cells, or PBMCs provided the cDNA or gDNA that served as material.

The receptor was derived from a woman aged 40 to 50 with acute COVID-19. V is TRBV3-1 (or the pseudogene TRBV3-2) and J is TRBJ2-2, with 8 bases lining up with TRBD1. Sequencing was carried out using PBMCs or T cells enriched from blood (not recorded which). The CDR3 coding sequence is TGTGCCAGCAGCCAAGATAGTTTGGACAGGGTAGGCGGGGAGCTGTTTTTT. Translation: CASSQDSLDRVGGELFF.